Listed here are 27 T cell receptor beta chains from one sample, sequenced in a study of blood T cell repertoires in COVID-19. Clones were read by immunoSEQ multiplex PCR, and TCRdb kept only the in-frame ones, dropping some. The sample has a few hundred thousand clones, about 87% seen once. The sample consisted of peripheral blood. These receptors were taken from a woman aged 50 to 60 who had recovered from COVID-19.

The chain has TRBV23-1 and TRBJ2-1, with 13 positions matching TRBD2. TRBV23-1 is marked as an open reading frame, function uncertain. V gave up 3 bases and J gave up 8 bases; unmatched junction bases: 7. CDR3 length: 16 residues. CDR3 sequence: CASSHLLAGGPHEQFF. CDR3 DNA sequence: TGCGCCAGCAGTCACTTACTAGCGGGAGGGCCACATGAGCAGTTCTTC.

CDR3 in amino acids: CASSRIRGGGGNEQFF. For the CDR3, the DNA is TGTGCCAGCAGCCGGATCCGCGGCGGGGGAGGCAATGAGCAGTTCTTC. The chain is built from TRBV3-1 (or the pseudogene TRBV3-2) and TRBJ2-1; 7 bases fit TRBD2. V lost 4 bases and J lost 6; bases outside the gene matches: 12. The germline V gene has CDR1 LGHDT and CDR2 YNNKEL (reference sequence). The CDR3 sequence is 16 residues long.

Only a few counts were recorded for this clone. The DNA for the CDR3 is TGTGCCAGCAGTAAAACAGGGGCGGACACCGGGGAGCTGTTTTTT. It encodes CASSKTGADTGELFF. This chain connects TRBV6-2 or TRBV6-3 to TRBJ2-2; TRBD1 aligns across 7 bases. Germline V gene lookup returns CDR1 MNHEY and CDR2 SVGEGT. The CDR3 runs 15 residues. Germline trimming cut 5 bases from V and 3 bases from J; bases unmatched to any gene: 6.

The CDR3 nucleotides are TGTGCCAGCAGTTGGGGGGACTCCACCGCCTACGAGCAGTACTTC. This codes for CASSWGDSTAYEQYF. The chain joins TRBV6-6 to TRBJ2-7, with D possibly matching TRBD2 (6 bases). The germline V and J ends were trimmed by 4 bases and 2 bases, with 15 bases remaining between them. This CDR3 spans 15 amino acids. Germline V gene data show CDR1 as MNHNY and CDR2 as SVGAGI (reference sequence).

Only a few counts were recorded for this clone. Other DNA sequences in this specimen translate into the identical CDR3. Written as DNA, the CDR3 is TGTGCCTGGAGTCGGGAGAACACTGAAGCTTTCTTT. Its translation: CAWSRENTEAFF. The chain carries TRBV30 and TRBJ1-1; D gene ambiguous. With 2 bases removed from V and 1 base from J, the gap between germline ends came to 5 bases. The length of the CDR3 is 12 residues. CDR1 is GTSNPN and CDR2 is SVGIG in the germline V gene (reference sequence).

The gene calls are TRBV11-2 and TRBJ2-7; D may be TRBD2 (6 bases). The germline gives CDR1 SGHAT, CDR2 FQNNGV. This CDR3 is built from 13 residues. The V end lost 1 base, the J end lost 7 bases, and 11 bases lay between the germline ends. The CDR3 coding sequence is TGTGCCAGCAGCTTAGGTTTCGCGGGGGAGCAGTACTTC. Amino acid sequence: CASSLGFAGEQYF.

J is TRBJ2-7 and V is TRBV12-3 or TRBV12-4, with a possible D match to TRBD1 (5 bases). V was clipped by 6 bases and J by 2 bases, with 11 bases between them. The CDR3 totals 13 residues. CDR3 amino acids: CASSMTVPYEQYF. DNA of the CDR3: TGTGCCAGCAGCATGACAGTTCCCTACGAGCAGTACTTC.

This chain links TRBV5-6 with TRBJ1-6, with 8 bases identical to TRBD1. This CDR3 is built from 15 residues. With 2 bases clipped from V and 8 bases from J, the junction kept 6 bases outside the gene matches. Germline CDR1 SGHDT, CDR2 YYEEEE. DNA for the CDR3: TGTGCCAGCAGCTTTTGGACAGGGCCCTATTCACCCCTCCACTTT. It codes for CASSFWTGPYSPLHF.

This clone was counted a single time. The CDR3 sequence is CASSVIGQGRNEQFF. The DNA of the CDR3 is TGTGCCAGTAGTGTCATCGGACAGGGAAGGAATGAGCAGTTCTTC. V gene TRBV19 combines with J gene TRBJ2-1; 8 bases agree with TRBD1. Germline V gene data show CDR1 as LNHDA and CDR2 as SQIVND (reference sequence). Unmatched junction bases numbered 10, after V lost 5 bases and J lost 7 bases. The CDR3 sequence is 15 residues long.

V gene TRBV18 combines with J gene TRBJ1-5, with 9 bases aligning to TRBD1. V lost 5 bases, J lost 6 bases, and 8 bases stayed unmatched. Germline V gives CDR1 KGHSH, CDR2 LQKENI. The CDR3 is 15 amino acids. The CDR3 spells CASSASPGQGQPQHF. In nucleotides, the CDR3 is TGTGCCAGCTCAGCGTCTCCGGGACAGGGTCAGCCCCAGCATTTT.

The CDR3 nucleotides read TGTGCCAGCAGCTTCGGACATTTGAACACTGAAGCTTTCTTT. Its translation: CASSFGHLNTEAFF. The J gene is TRBJ1-1, the V gene TRBV5-4; possibly TRBD1 for D (5 bases). Germline values: CDR1 SGHNT, CDR2 YYREEE (reference sequence). The V gene lost 2 bases and the J gene lost 0 bases, with 8 bases spanning the gap. The CDR3 length is 14 residues.

J is TRBJ1-1 and V is TRBV19, with a weak D call TRBD1 (5 bases). Germline V gene sequence: CDR1 LNHDA, CDR2 SQIVND (reference sequence). This CDR3 comprises 15 residues. Deletions cut 6 bases from V and 4 bases from J, with 18 bases between. CDR3 loop: CASSLVGRGITEAFF. CDR3 DNA: TGTGCCAGTAGCTTAGTTGGGCGGGGGATCACTGAAGCTTTCTTT. Filled out from reference TRBV19 and TRBJ1-1, the complete variable domain reads DGGITQSPKYLFRKEGQNVTLSCEQNLNHDAMYWYRQDPGQGLRLIYYSQIVNDFQKGDIAEGYSVSREKKESFPLTVTSAQKNPTAFYLCASSLVGRGITEAFFGQGTRLTVV.

CDR3 in DNA: TGTGCCAGCAGCCCTTTGAACCGAGGCACTGAAGCTTTCTTT. Encoded protein: CASSPLNRGTEAFF. This chain connects TRBV7-8 to TRBJ1-1; D is uncertain. Trimming removed 5 bases from V and 4 bases from J, with 14 bases in between. This CDR3 is built from 14 residues. The V gene's germline CDR1 is SGHVS and CDR2 FQNEAQ.

The J gene is TRBJ1-1, the V gene TRBV6-5; no firm D call. The CDR3 spans 14 residues. The germline V gene has CDR1 MNHEY and CDR2 SVGAGI. V lost 7 bases, J lost 5 bases, and 17 bases lay in between. The CDR3 DNA is TGTGCCAGCACCTTGAAAGCGGGGAGGACTGAAGCTTTCTTT. Translated, it gives CASTLKAGRTEAFF.

The chain couples TRBV5-1 to TRBJ1-1; TRBD1 agrees at 9 bases. The germline gives CDR1 SGHRS, CDR2 YFSETQ. The V gene end was trimmed by 3 bases and the J gene end by 0 bases; junction bases not matched to a gene: 6. The CDR3 runs 16 residues. CDR3 region: CASSSGDRALNTEAFF. In nucleotides, the CDR3 is TGCGCCAGCAGCTCGGGGGACAGGGCTTTGAACACTGAAGCTTTCTTT.

The chain links TRBV6-1 to TRBJ1-1; D not certain. Germline V gene data show CDR1 as MNHNS and CDR2 as SASEGT. The CDR3 loop spans 12 amino acids. V lost 0 bases and J lost 11, with 10 bases in between. The DNA for the CDR3 is TGTGCCAGCAGTGAAGCGGCGGGAGGCGCTTTCTTT. Residues: CASSEAAGGAFF.

The V call is TRBV7-9, the J call TRBJ1-6, with 11 nucleotides matching TRBD1. V was clipped by 2 bases and J by 18 bases; unmatched bases: 18. The CDR3 loop spans 17 amino acids. Germline values: CDR1 SEHNR, CDR2 FQNEAQ (reference sequence). The CDR3: CASSLSTPGQGVAARHF. As DNA, the CDR3 is TGTGCCAGCAGCTTATCGACTCCGGGACAGGGGGTTGCTGCGCGCCACTTT.

The chain is built from TRBV19 and TRBJ2-3, with TRBD2 matching over 7 bases. The CDR3 consists of 19 residues. With V trimmed by 6 bases and J by 0 bases, 18 bases remained unmatched. Germline CDR1 reads LNHDA; CDR2 reads SQIVND (reference sequence). In nucleotides, the CDR3 is TGTGCCAGTAGCATCTCCGGGTTGGGGCTAGCGGCTAGCACAGATACGCAGTATTTT. Its protein product is CASSISGLGLAASTDTQYF.

The rearrangement uses TRBV28 and TRBJ1-5; no clear D. V shed 3 bases and J shed 0 bases, with 9 bases lying between them. This CDR3 has 15 residues. Per germline, CDR1 MDHEN and CDR2 SYDVKM. This chain's CDR3 is CASSFLPNSNQPQHF. The CDR3, as DNA: TGTGCCAGCAGTTTCTTGCCTAATAGCAATCAGCCCCAGCATTTT.

The chain links TRBV6-2 or TRBV6-3 to TRBJ2-1; TRBD2 matches at 16 bases. This CDR3 has 17 residues. Germline V gene sequence: CDR1 MNHEY, CDR2 SVGEGT. V was pared by 6 bases and J by 4 bases, with 6 bases of the junction left unmatched. DNA of the CDR3: TGTGCCAGCAGCCAGGGACTAGCGGGAGGGTTATACAATGAGCAGTTCTTC. Its translation: CASSQGLAGGLYNEQFF.

This chain connects TRBV14 to TRBJ2-5, with 8 bases identical to TRBD1. The CDR3 runs 15 residues. The germline V gene encodes CDR1 SGHDN and CDR2 FVKESK. V was clipped by 4 bases and J by 0 bases; unmatched bases: 4. CDR3 DNA: TGTGCCAGCAGCCTAGGGACAGGCTACCAAGAGACCCAGTACTTC. It translates to CASSLGTGYQETQYF.

Remarks on this clone: A read error may account for a junction end that differs from germline. The chain uses TRBV27 and TRBJ2-3; 10 nucleotides line up with TRBD2. Germline V gives CDR1 MNHEY, CDR2 SMNVEV (reference sequence). This CDR3 contains 13 residues. The DNA for the CDR3 is TGTGCCAGCAGTTTCTCGGGACTAGCGTTCATTTTTTTT. Its protein product is CASSFSGLAFIFF.

The chain couples TRBV11-3 to TRBJ2-1; D is undetermined. The germline V gene encodes CDR1 SGHNT and CDR2 YENEEA. CDR3 length: 15 residues. V was pared by 5 bases and J by 1 base, with 12 bases between. The CDR3 bases are TGTGCCAGCAGCAGTCGTCAGGCTTCCTACAATGAGCAGTTCTTC. Translating it yields CASSSRQASYNEQFF.

This clone was seen once. The CDR3 DNA reads TGTGCCACCAGCAGAGGAGGATTTGGTAGCGGGCAAAATGAGCAGTTCTTC. This sequence encodes CATSRGGFGSGQNEQFF. The chain has TRBV15 and TRBJ2-1; 7 bases align to TRBD2. The CDR3 sequence is 17 residues long. V lost 1 base and J lost 7; bases outside the gene matches: 13. Looked up from germline, CDR1 is LNHNV and CDR2 is YYDKDF (reference sequence).

This sequence joins TRBV3-1 (or the pseudogene TRBV3-2) and TRBJ2-7; the D gene is possibly TRBD2 (6 bases). V lost 3 bases and J 3 bases, leaving 15 bases between the germline ends. Germline V gene lookup returns CDR1 LGHDT and CDR2 YNNKEL (reference sequence). This CDR3 is built from 15 residues. The CDR3 sequence is CASSQTGEPHYEQYF. CDR3 bases: TGTGCCAGCAGCCAGACGGGAGAACCGCACTACGAGCAGTACTTC.

The chain uses TRBV7-9 and TRBJ2-7; D is possibly TRBD1 (6 bases). Trimming removed 5 bases from V and 5 bases from J, with 13 bases in between. There are 13 residues in the CDR3. CDR1 is SEHNR, CDR2 FQNEAQ, per germline (reference sequence). The CDR3 protein is CASSETGHHEQYF. The CDR3 DNA reads TGTGCCAGCAGCGAGACAGGTCACCACGAGCAGTACTTC.

The V gene is TRBV5-4, the J gene TRBJ2-3, with 10 bases that match TRBD2. The junction had 14 bases not matched to a gene; V was cut back by 4 bases and J by 6 bases. Germline assignment: CDR1 SGHNT and CDR2 YYREEE (reference sequence). The CDR3 is made up of 17 amino acids. As DNA, the CDR3 is TGTGCCAGCAGCCGGGGCCCTACTAGCGGGGCCAAGGATACGCAGTATTTT. This sequence encodes CASSRGPTSGAKDTQYF.